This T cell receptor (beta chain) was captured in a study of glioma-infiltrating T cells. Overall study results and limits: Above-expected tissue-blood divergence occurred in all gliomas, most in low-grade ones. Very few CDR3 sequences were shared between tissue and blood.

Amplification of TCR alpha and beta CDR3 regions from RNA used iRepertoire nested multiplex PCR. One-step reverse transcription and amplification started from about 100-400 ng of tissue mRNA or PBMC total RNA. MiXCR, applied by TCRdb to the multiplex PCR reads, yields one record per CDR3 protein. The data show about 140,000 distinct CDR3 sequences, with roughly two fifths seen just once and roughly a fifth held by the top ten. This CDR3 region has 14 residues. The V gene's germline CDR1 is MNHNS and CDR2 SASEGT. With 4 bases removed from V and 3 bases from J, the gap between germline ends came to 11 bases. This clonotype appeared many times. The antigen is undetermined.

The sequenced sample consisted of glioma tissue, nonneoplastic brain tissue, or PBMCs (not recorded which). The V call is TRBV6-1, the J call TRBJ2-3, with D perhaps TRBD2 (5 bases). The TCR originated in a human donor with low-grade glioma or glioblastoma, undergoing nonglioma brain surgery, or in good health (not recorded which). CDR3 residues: CASSAAGGTDTQYF. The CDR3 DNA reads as TGTGCCAGCAGTGCAGCAGGAGGTACAGATACGCAGTATTTT.